The clone carrying this TCR beta chain has just a few counts. This sample is drawn from a study of blood T cell repertoires in COVID-19. The overall study: Whether acute or convalescent, the COVID-19 samples came from the United States, Italy and Spain.

In germline, CDR1 is SQVTM, CDR2 ANQGSEA. V gave up 7 bases and J gave up 8 bases; unmatched junction bases: 9. The CDR3 runs 13 residues. As handled by the study authors: Nucleated cell number was recorded as an estimate derived from reference gene primer amplification. Some clones are missing from TCRdb's copy, which holds only in-frame ones; the method was immunoSEQ multiplex PCR. Clonal size and the V and J genes are those of that table, whereas D and trimming came from the DNA. The sample includes 300,000 to 350,000 clones, around 90% seen only once; the top ten take around 4%. Source material: peripheral blood. The V call is TRBV29-1, the J call TRBJ1-4; 8 nucleotides agree with TRBD1. The receptor comes from a woman aged 55-70 years with COVID-19, enrolled during active disease. CDR3 in DNA: TGCAGCGCCCGACAGGGGCTAGGGGAAAAACTGTTTTTT. It translates to CSARQGLGEKLFF. The complete variable domain, with remaining parts taken from reference TRBV29-1 and TRBJ1-4, reads SAVISQKPSRDICQRGTSLTIQCQVDSQVTMMFWYRQQPGQSLTLIATANQGSEATYESGFVIDKFPISRPNLTFSTLTVSNMSPEDSSIYLCSARQGLGEKLFFGSGTQLSVL.